This T cell receptor (beta chain) appears in the sequencing data of a study of response to subunit inactivated influenza vaccine. TCRdb analysed the RT-PCR reads with MiXCR anew, one entry per CDR3 protein. The data show approximately 500,000 distinct CDR3 sequences, roughly 25% seen once. This clonotype was observed a few times. This same sample was also taken into another study, of T cells expressing NK-cell markers. According to that study: UMIs were included in TCR beta cDNA generated by 5'RACE template switching.

The sequence derives from a man aged 45 to 65 who received an inactivated influenza vaccine. The starting material was CD4+ T cells sorted from PBMCs, obtained 12 days after vaccination.

In DNA, the CDR3 is TGTGCCAGCAGCTTACCCCCGGGACAGGGATCGACCTACGAGCAGTACTTC. Residues: CASSLPPGQGSTYEQYF. This chain joins TRBV5-4 and TRBJ2-7; TRBD1 matches 9 bases. Unmatched junction bases numbered 11, after V lost 2 bases and J lost 2 bases. CDR3 length: 17 residues. Germline V gene lookup returns CDR1 SGHNT and CDR2 YYREEE (reference sequence).